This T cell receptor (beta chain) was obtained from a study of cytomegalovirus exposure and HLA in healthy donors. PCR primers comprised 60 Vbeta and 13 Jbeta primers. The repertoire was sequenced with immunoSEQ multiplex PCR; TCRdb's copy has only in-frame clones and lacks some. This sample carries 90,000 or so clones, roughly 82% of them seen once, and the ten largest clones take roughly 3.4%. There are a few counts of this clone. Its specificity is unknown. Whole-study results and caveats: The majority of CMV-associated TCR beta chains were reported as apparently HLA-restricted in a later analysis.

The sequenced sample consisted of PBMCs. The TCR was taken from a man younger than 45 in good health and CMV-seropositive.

CDR3 coding DNA: TGCAGCGTTGAAGTGAGGGAGGGAATAGGCTCCTACAATGAGCAGTTCTTC. Translation: CSVEVREGIGSYNEQFF. The rearrangement joins TRBV29-1 to TRBJ2-1, with TRBD2 matching 7 bases. CDR3 length equals 17 residues. Germline V gene lookup returns CDR1 SQVTM and CDR2 ANQGSEA. J lost 0 bases, V lost 1 base, and 9 bases had no gene match.